Following are 29 T cell receptor beta chains from one sample sequenced in a study of T cells in Graves' hyperthyroidism and ophthalmopathy. What was amplified from RNA transcripts were TCR beta CDR3 regions. Researchers ran a first-round RT-PCR on the TCR CDR3 using the HTBI primer set. MiXCR, applied by TCRdb to the multiplex PCR reads, yields one record per CDR3 protein. The data show a few hundred thousand distinct CDR3 sequences, roughly 20% seen once. Specimen: blood. These receptors all come from a man between 18 and 35 years old with Graves' ophthalmopathy.

V and J are TRBV5-6 and TRBJ1-6; D is possibly TRBD1 (6 bases). This CDR3 has 16 residues. CDR1 SGHDT and CDR2 YYEEEE come from the germline V gene. V was cut by 0 bases and J by 9 bases, with 16 bases left in between. The CDR3 reads CASSLGQAQGGSPLHF. The CDR3 nucleotides read TGTGCCAGCAGCTTGGGACAGGCGCAAGGAGGTTCACCCCTCCACTTT.

This clonotype occurred a few times. J is TRBJ1-1 and V is TRBV20-1, with D perhaps TRBD1 (6 bases). CDR1 is DFQATT and CDR2 is SNEGSKA in the germline V gene (reference sequence). CDR3 length: 13 residues. V lost 2 bases and J lost 1, with 8 bases in between. CDR3 coding DNA: TGCAGTGCTAGACGGACAGCGAACACTGAAGCTTTCTTT. It encodes CSARRTANTEAFF.

As for this clonotype: The junction does not match germline at one end; this may be a read error. V gene TRBV3-1 combines with J gene TRBJ2-3; 8 bases align to TRBD2. The CDR3 totals 15 residues. Germline V gives CDR1 LGHDT, CDR2 YNNKEL (reference sequence). This chain's CDR3 is CTSTQAGVLTDTQYF. DNA for the CDR3: TGTACCAGCACCCAAGCGGGAGTCCTCACAGATACGCAGTATTTT.

This clonotype has ten or more counts. J is TRBJ2-3 and V is TRBV20-1, with 13 bases that match TRBD2. This CDR3 comprises 16 residues. In germline, CDR1 is DFQATT, CDR2 SNEGSKA (reference sequence). Unmatched junction bases numbered 12, after V lost 6 bases and J lost 6 bases. The CDR3 loop reads CSALPLTSGGADTQYF. CDR3 nucleotides: TGCAGTGCCCTCCCTCTTACTAGCGGGGGGGCCGATACGCAGTATTTT.

V is TRBV20-1 and J is TRBJ2-1; D may be TRBD1 or TRBD2 (5 bases each). V was clipped by 3 bases and J by 2 bases, with 11 bases between them. CDR3 length: 14 residues. Per the germline V gene, CDR1 is DFQATT and CDR2 is SNEGSKA (reference sequence). The CDR3 loop is CSASRGRTYNEQFF. In DNA, the CDR3 is TGCAGTGCTAGTCGGGGACGCACCTACAATGAGCAGTTCTTC.

This clonotype came up many times. The chain recombines TRBV2 with TRBJ1-1; D uncertain. Germline loops: CDR1 SNHLY, CDR2 FYNNEI. This CDR3 has 13 residues. Trimming took off 5 bases at V and 6 bases at J, with 13 bases between the two ends. The CDR3 DNA sequence: TGTGCCAGCAGTCTCCTCGACGGAGCTGAAGCTTTCTTT. This sequence encodes CASSLLDGAEAFF.

This clonotype was recorded a few times. The genes are TRBV10-3 and TRBJ1-1; 7 bases map to TRBD1. V trimming: 8 bases; J trimming: 4 bases; junction bases outside the gene matches: 4. The CDR3 is made up of 12 amino acids. Germline CDR1 ENHRY, CDR2 SYGVKD. CDR3: CAIGQEFTEAFF. Written as DNA, the CDR3 is TGTGCCATCGGACAGGAGTTCACTGAAGCTTTCTTT.

With respect to this clonotype: A single base separates this from a much larger clone, so it may be a read error. The chain carries TRBV14 and TRBJ2-7; D unresolved. CDR3 size: 11 residues. Trimming pared 3 bases from V and 4 bases from J, leaving 4 bases between. Looked up from germline, CDR1 is SGHDN and CDR2 is FVKESK. CDR3 loop: CASSHKYEQYF. The DNA of the CDR3 is TGTGCCAGCAGCCATAAATACGAGCAGTACTTC. Full variable domain (outside the CDR3, taken from reference TRBV14 and TRBJ2-7): EAGVTQFPSHSVIEKGQTVTLRCDPISGHDNLYWYRRVMGKEIKFLLHFVKESKQDESGMPNNRFLAERTGGTYSTLKVQPAELEDSGVYFCASSHKYEQYFGPGTRLTVT.

This clonotype was found many times. This chain uses TRBV15 with TRBJ2-5, with a weak D call TRBD1 (5 bases). The CDR3 covers 13 residues. V shed 7 bases and J shed 0 bases, with 9 bases lying between them. The germline V gene has CDR1 LNHNV and CDR2 YYDKDF (reference sequence). CDR3 in amino acids: CATTDTNQETQYF. In DNA form, the CDR3 reads TGTGCCACCACGGACACGAACCAAGAGACCCAGTACTTC.

This clonotype was counted ten times or more. The J gene is TRBJ2-7, the V gene TRBV7-9, with 7 bases identical to TRBD1. V lost 8 bases, J lost 2 bases, and 3 bases stayed unmatched. The CDR3 runs to 12 residues. CDR1 is SEHNR, CDR2 FQNEAQ, per germline (reference sequence). The CDR3 sequence is CASVGGPYEQYF. The CDR3 nucleotides are TGTGCCAGCGTAGGGGGCCCCTACGAGCAGTACTTC.

This clonotype was observed many times. This CDR3 is CASTGGHNYGYTF. The DNA of the CDR3 is TGTGCCAGCACTGGGGGTCATAACTATGGCTACACCTTC. The chain carries TRBV12-3 or TRBV12-4 and TRBJ1-2, with a weak D call TRBD1 (5 bases). CDR3 size: 13 residues. Trimming removed 7 bases at V and 1 base at J, with 10 bases between.

This sequence joins TRBV19 and TRBJ1-5; D is undetermined. V lost 1 base, J lost 7 bases, and 23 bases lay in between. The CDR3 length is 18 residues. CDR1 is LNHDA and CDR2 is SQIVND in the germline V gene (reference sequence). The CDR3 nucleotides read TGTGCCAGTAGTATAGTGGGCTTCGTGGACGGAGTACTACAGCCCCAGCATTTT. Protein product: CASSIVGFVDGVLQPQHF.

Notes on this clonotype: A single base separates this from a much larger clone, so it may be a read error. The gene calls are TRBV2 and TRBJ2-5; 14 bases fit TRBD2. From germline, CDR1 is SNHLY and CDR2 FYNNEI. V lost 7 bases, J lost 1 base, and 2 bases stayed unmatched. This CDR3 contains 15 residues. This CDR3 reads CASMGLAGAQETQYF. CDR3 sequence (DNA): TGTGCCAGCATGGGACTAGCGGGGGCCCAAGAGACCCAGTACTTC.

This clonotype has ten or more counts. This chain uses TRBV7-9 with TRBJ2-7, with D perhaps TRBD1 or TRBD2 (5 bases each). Germline V gene lookup returns CDR1 SEHNR and CDR2 FQNEAQ (reference sequence). The CDR3 runs to 15 residues. With 5 bases removed from V and 2 bases from J, the gap between germline ends came to 16 bases. This CDR3 reads CASSPVGGRTYEQYF. The CDR3 DNA reads TGTGCCAGCAGCCCCGTTGGGGGTAGAACCTACGAGCAGTACTTC.

This clonotype was counted once. The chain links TRBV19 to TRBJ1-6, with unresolved D. The germline gives CDR1 LNHDA, CDR2 SQIVND (reference sequence). This CDR3 contains 15 residues. Deletions cut 1 base from V and 9 bases from J, with 13 bases between. The CDR3 region is CASSIGEPPTSPLHF. In DNA, the CDR3 is TGTGCCAGTAGTATAGGGGAGCCGCCAACTTCACCCCTCCACTTT.

This clonotype has at least ten counts. V and J are TRBV27 and TRBJ2-5; 12 nucleotides line up with TRBD2. The CDR3 covers 14 residues. The V gene's germline CDR1 is MNHEY and CDR2 SMNVEV (reference sequence). V was pared by 6 bases and J by 7 bases, with 6 bases of the junction left unmatched. The CDR3 protein is CASRGLAGMVTQYF. The DNA for the CDR3 is TGTGCCAGCAGAGGACTAGCGGGAATGGTGACCCAGTACTTC.

This clonotype was seen more than once but under ten times. The V and J genes are TRBV10-3 and TRBJ2-1; no clear D. This CDR3 has 12 amino acids. Germline-derived CDR1 and CDR2 are ENHRY and SYGVKD. V shed 7 bases and J shed 9 bases, with 13 bases lying between them. The CDR3 region has the DNA TGTGCCATCAAAGGTGAATCGGGTGAGCAGTTCTTC. Protein product: CAIKGESGEQFF.

In the case of this clonotype: A much larger clone lies one base from this, so it may be a read error. V is TRBV7-9 and J is TRBJ2-3; D is unclear. The CDR3 totals 14 residues. Per germline, CDR1 SEHNR and CDR2 FQNEAQ (reference sequence). V lost 4 bases and J lost 4, with 12 bases in between. In DNA form, the CDR3 reads TGTGCCAGCAGCTGGACGACCAGACCAGATACGCAGTATTTT. Its protein is CASSWTTRPDTQYF. The whole variable domain, filled in from reference TRBV7-9 and TRBJ2-3, reads DTGVSQNPRHKITKRGQNVTFRCDPISEHNRLYWYRQTLGQGPEFLTYFQNEAQLEKSRLLSDRFSAERPKGSFSTLEIQRTEQGDSAMYLCASSWTTRPDTQYFGPGTRLTVL.

The chain uses TRBV28 and TRBJ2-1; TRBD2 matches 7 bases. The germline gives CDR1 MDHEN, CDR2 SYDVKM. The trim removed 6 bases at V and 6 bases at J, leaving 11 bases unmatched. The CDR3 is 15 amino acids. The CDR3 here is CASSLLAEWANEQFF. The CDR3 DNA reads as TGTGCCAGCAGCCTCCTAGCGGAGTGGGCCAATGAGCAGTTCTTC.

J is TRBJ2-7 and V is TRBV2, with D tentatively TRBD1 (6 bases). Per germline, CDR1 SNHLY and CDR2 FYNNEI. The CDR3 runs 13 residues. The germline V and J ends were trimmed by 8 bases and 2 bases, with 13 bases remaining between them. This CDR3 reads CASGRQVAYEQYF. The CDR3 DNA sequence: TGTGCCAGCGGAAGACAGGTTGCCTACGAGCAGTACTTC.

This clonotype has only one observation. The V call is TRBV7-3, the J call TRBJ2-7; D remains unclear. Germline CDR1 is SGHTA and CDR2 is FQGTGA. V shed 2 bases and J shed 3 bases, with 11 bases lying between them. The CDR3 length is 14 residues. The CDR3 DNA reads TGTGCCAGCAGCTTAGGTCCGGCAAACTACGAGCAGTACTTC. This codes for CASSLGPANYEQYF.

The chain carries TRBV7-9 and TRBJ2-6; the D is unclear. This CDR3 has 16 residues. Germline lookup yields CDR1 SEHNR and CDR2 FQNEAQ (reference sequence). Trimming shortened V by 3 bases and J by 0 bases, and 9 bases separated the two germline ends. CDR3 sequence: CASSFAAYSGANVLTF. In DNA form, the CDR3 reads TGTGCCAGCAGCTTCGCTGCATACTCTGGGGCCAACGTCCTGACTTTC.

This clonotype was found many times. V is TRBV7-9 and J is TRBJ2-5; 7 nucleotides align to TRBD2. The V gene's germline CDR1 is SEHNR and CDR2 FQNEAQ (reference sequence). The ends lost 3 bases at V and 5 bases at J; junction bases unmatched: 3. This CDR3 has 13 residues. In nucleotides, the CDR3 is TGTGCCAGCAGCTTGGCAGCGGGGGAGACCCAGTACTTC. Its translation is CASSLAAGETQYF. Supplemented by reference TRBV7-9 and TRBJ2-5, the full variable domain reads DTGVSQNPRHKITKRGQNVTFRCDPISEHNRLYWYRQTLGQGPEFLTYFQNEAQLEKSRLLSDRFSAERPKGSFSTLEIQRTEQGDSAMYLCASSLAAGETQYFGPGTRLLVL.

The table lists this clonotype with a few counts. The J gene is TRBJ2-5, the V gene TRBV18, with 8 bases fitting TRBD2. CDR1 is KGHSH and CDR2 is LQKENI in the germline V gene. V was pared by 3 bases and J by 4 bases, with 7 bases of the junction left unmatched. This CDR3 region has 15 residues. DNA of the CDR3: TGTGCCAGCTCACCTCCGGGGGGGCGGCGAGAGACCCAGTACTTC. It translates to CASSPPGGRRETQYF.

Many counts were recorded for this clonotype. The chain joins TRBV12-3 or TRBV12-4 to TRBJ1-2; D gene ambiguous. Trimming took off 6 bases at V and 2 bases at J, with 7 bases between the two ends. The CDR3 is made up of 12 amino acids. The CDR3 DNA is TGTGCCAGCAGGGGATCAAACTATGGCTACACCTTC. It encodes CASRGSNYGYTF.

This clonotype has at least ten counts. The CDR3 DNA reads as TGCAGTGCTAGAAGGCCTAGCGGGGGGGCCTACGAGCAGTACTTC. This gives the protein CSARRPSGGAYEQYF. The chain employs TRBV20-1 and TRBJ2-7; TRBD2 agrees at 12 bases. The length of the CDR3 is 15 residues. Trimming removed 2 bases from V and 2 bases from J; junction bases left unmatched: 4. Germline assignment: CDR1 DFQATT and CDR2 SNEGSKA (reference sequence).

This clonotype was counted only a few times. Relative to the germline gene, one junction end is altered; a read error may explain this. The genes are TRBV11-2 and TRBJ1-5; D remains unclear. This CDR3 has 14 amino acids. CDR1 and CDR2 (germline): SGHAT, FQNNGV. The CDR3 spells CASSLAGSNQPQRF. DNA of the CDR3: TGTGCCAGCAGCTTAGCGGGGAGCAATCAGCCCCAGCGTTTT.

This rearrangement joins TRBV6-2 or TRBV6-3 to TRBJ2-1, with a weak D call TRBD1 (5 bases). The ends were cut back, 0 bases at V and 7 bases at J, with 22 bases in the middle. From germline, CDR1 is MNHEY and CDR2 SVGEGT. The CDR3 has 18 residues. CDR3 bases: TGTGCCAGCAGTTACTCAAGGTCACAGGCCCTTTGGCGGAATGAGCAGTTCTTC. Its translation: CASSYSRSQALWRNEQFF.

This clonotype was observed at least ten times. This chain uses TRBV4-1 with TRBJ2-7, with D hard to call. Trimming pared 1 base from V and 3 bases from J, leaving 7 bases between. CDR3 length: 13 amino acids. Germline CDR1 is MGHRA and CDR2 is YSYEKL. The CDR3 DNA is TGCGCCAGCAGCCAAGCCCCAAGCTACGAGCAGTACTTC. Translated, it gives CASSQAPSYEQYF.